These 16 T cell receptor beta chains share one sample of origin, sequenced in a study of T-cell reconstitution after alpha-beta-depleted transplantation in children. Unique molecular identifiers were incorporated into the prepared TCRbeta library. MiXCR, applied by TCRdb to the PCR reads, yields one record per CDR3 protein. The repertoire includes 150,000 to 250,000 distinct CDR3 sequences, just over 14% of them detected once, and about 13% sits in the top ten. Sequenced here: PBMCs from the stem cell graft donor, sampled from the stem cell graft. Receptor source: a human donor who donated a stem cell graft to a child with acute lymphoblastic leukemia.

This chain uses TRBV12-3 or TRBV12-4 with TRBJ1-5; D not resolved. V gave up 3 bases and J gave up 5 bases, with 11 bases separating them. This CDR3 has 14 amino acids. CDR3 sequence reads: CASSFSQVDQPQHF. In DNA, the CDR3 is TGTGCCAGCAGTTTTTCCCAGGTTGATCAGCCCCAGCATTTT.

This clonotype was observed at least ten times. The V and J genes are TRBV10-3 and TRBJ2-3, with 12 nucleotides matching TRBD2. The CDR3 is 12 residues long. With V trimmed by 11 bases and J by 6 bases, 3 bases remained unmatched. Per the germline V gene, CDR1 is ENHRY and CDR2 is SYGVKD. The CDR3 loop reads CAVGTSGDTQYF. Here the CDR3 DNA reads TGTGCCGTCGGGACTAGCGGGGATACGCAGTATTTT.

This clonotype was seen many times. As DNA, the CDR3 is TGTGCCAGCAGGCCGGGACATTATAATTCACCCCTCCACTTT. It encodes CASRPGHYNSPLHF. The chain uses TRBV27 and TRBJ1-6, with D possibly TRBD1 on 6 matching bases. The length of the CDR3 is 14 residues. CDR1 and CDR2 from the germline V gene are MNHEY and SMNVEV (reference sequence). Trimming cost V 6 bases and J 4 bases, with 10 bases left between them.

J is TRBJ1-2 and V is TRBV4-1, with D tentatively TRBD1 (5 bases). The CDR3 sequence is 16 residues long. Germline-derived CDR1 and CDR2 are MGHRA and YSYEKL. The V and J ends lost 0 bases and 8 bases respectively, with 19 bases between them. Here the CDR3 DNA reads TGCGCCAGCAGCCAAGAGGGGCAGGCACGACGACGGGGCTACACCTTC. Residues: CASSQEGQARRRGYTF.

This clonotype was observed at least ten times. The chain joins TRBV7-9 to TRBJ2-2; D gene ambiguous. V lost 4 bases to trimming and J lost 4 bases, with 13 bases between them. This CDR3 contains 15 residues. The germline gives CDR1 SEHNR, CDR2 FQNEAQ (reference sequence). CDR3 DNA sequence: TGTGCCAGCAGCTCAACCGGCCTGCGCACCGGGGAGCTGTTTTTT. Its translation is CASSSTGLRTGELFF. The full variable domain, rest sourced from reference TRBV7-9 and TRBJ2-2, is DTGVSQNPRHKITKRGQNVTFRCDPISEHNRLYWYRQTLGQGPEFLTYFQNEAQLEKSRLLSDRFSAERPKGSFSTLEIQRTEQGDSAMYLCASSSTGLRTGELFFGEGSRLTVL.

This clonotype came up many times. The CDR3 sequence: CASSSPLTETQYF. CDR3 bases: TGTGCCAGCAGCTCCCCCCTGACGGAGACCCAGTACTTC. The chain recombines TRBV11-3 with TRBJ2-5; the D is unclear. CDR1 is SGHNT, CDR2 YENEEA, per germline. Deletions cut 4 bases from V and 5 bases from J, with 11 bases between. CDR3 length: 13 residues.

The gene calls are TRBV12-3 or TRBV12-4 and TRBJ2-7, with 11 positions matching TRBD2. This CDR3 is built from 15 residues. V was clipped by 7 bases and J by 0 bases; unmatched bases: 5. CDR3 sequence (DNA): TGTGCCAGCACCTTTAGCGGGAGGGCCTCCTACGAGCAGTACTTC. Amino acid sequence: CASTFSGRASYEQYF.

This clonotype was recorded at least ten times. This rearrangement joins TRBV29-1 to TRBJ2-2, with 8 bases fitting TRBD2. V was pared by 7 bases and J by 3 bases, with 10 bases of the junction left unmatched. The V gene's germline CDR1 is SQVTM and CDR2 ANQGSEA. The CDR3 loop spans 15 amino acids. CDR3 protein: CSAAGPGGDTGELFF. CDR3 sequence (DNA): TGCAGCGCCGCGGGTCCGGGGGGGGACACCGGGGAGCTGTTTTTT.

This clonotype was counted ten times or more. The chain carries TRBV7-8 and TRBJ2-7; TRBD2 aligns across 7 bases. The CDR3 has 14 residues. V shed 5 bases and J 3 bases; nucleotides not matched to a gene: 7. The germline V gene encodes CDR1 SGHVS and CDR2 FQNEAQ. The CDR3 sequence: CASSLGTTFYEQYF. DNA of the CDR3: TGTGCCAGCAGCCTCGGGACTACCTTCTACGAGCAGTACTTC.

Many counts were recorded for this clonotype. In nucleotides, the CDR3 is TGCAGCGTTAAAGGACTAGCGGGGCCATTTTCTAGCACAGATACGCAGTATTTT. It is translated as CSVKGLAGPFSSTDTQYF. The chain is built from TRBV29-1 and TRBJ2-3; 12 nucleotides line up with TRBD2. The junction had 12 bases not matched to a gene; V was cut back by 5 bases and J by 0 bases. This CDR3 has 18 residues. CDR1 is SQVTM and CDR2 is ANQGSEA in the germline V gene.

The chain joins TRBV20-1 to TRBJ2-2; 10 bases align to TRBD1. After removal of 3 bases from V and 6 bases from J, the junction contained 4 bases not matched to a gene. The CDR3 extends over 14 amino acids. Germline V CDR1 and CDR2: DFQATT, SNEGSKA (reference sequence). The CDR3 loop reads CSASRDRGAGELFF. CDR3 DNA sequence: TGCAGTGCTAGCCGGGACAGGGGAGCCGGGGAGCTGTTTTTT.

This clonotype came up many times. The chain has TRBV27 and TRBJ1-1; no clear D. V was clipped by 0 bases and J by 3 bases, with 11 bases between them. Per germline, CDR1 MNHEY and CDR2 SMNVEV (reference sequence). CDR3 length: 15 residues. DNA of the CDR3: TGTGCCAGCAGTTTATCGAGTGGGCTTCACACTGAAGCTTTCTTT. Translation: CASSLSSGLHTEAFF.

V usage is TRBV20-1 and J usage is TRBJ2-6; tentatively, D is TRBD2 (5 bases). The CDR3 spans 14 residues. V was trimmed by 5 bases and J by 3 bases, leaving 11 bases between them. Germline CDR1 DFQATT, CDR2 SNEGSKA (reference sequence). CDR3 coding DNA: TGCAGTGCTTGGAGAGGGAGTGGGGCCAACGTCCTGACTTTC. Translation: CSAWRGSGANVLTF.

The table lists this clonotype with many counts. The J gene is TRBJ1-5, the V gene TRBV20-1; weak D call: TRBD1 (5 bases). The CDR3 contains 15 residues. From germline, CDR1 is DFQATT and CDR2 SNEGSKA (reference sequence). The V and J ends lost 0 bases and 4 bases respectively, with 13 bases between them. The CDR3 loop reads CSARDLNRLNQPQHF. The CDR3 DNA is TGCAGTGCTAGAGATTTGAACAGGCTGAATCAGCCCCAGCATTTT.

This clonotype was counted at least ten times. For the CDR3, the DNA is TGCGCCAGCAGCCTGACCGGGACAGGGGGCCATGAGCAGTTCTTC. Translation: CASSLTGTGGHEQFF. The gene calls are TRBV5-1 and TRBJ2-1, with 12 positions matching TRBD1. Per the germline V gene, CDR1 is SGHRS and CDR2 is YFSETQ. The trim removed 4 bases at V and 8 bases at J, leaving 7 bases unmatched. CDR3 length equals 15 residues.

This clonotype came up many times. The rearrangement links TRBV10-1 to TRBJ2-1; weak D call: TRBD2 (5 bases). In germline, CDR1 is WNHNN, CDR2 SYGVQD (reference sequence). The CDR3 is 17 residues long. Trimming removed 3 bases at V and 0 bases at J, with 15 bases between. The CDR3 DNA is TGCGCCAGCAGTGAACTATTGGCTGCGGGCTCCTACAATGAGCAGTTCTTC. It translates to CASSELLAAGSYNEQFF.